The 29 T cell receptor beta chains reported below all come from one sample, sequenced in a study of OX40 agonist ivuxolimab in advanced cancers. TCRdb keeps only in-frame clones here, not all; method: immunoSEQ multiplex PCR. This sample carries around 68,000 clones, about nine tenths of them seen once, and the ten largest clones take approximately 1.1%. This material consisted of CD4+ or CD8+ T cells sorted from blood, taken in a trial of the OX40 agonist ivuxolimab. The receptor source for this set is an adult with an advanced solid tumor such as melanoma, head and neck, liver or kidney cancer.

This clone occurred once. A junction boundary mismatches the germline segment, possibly from a read error. Additional DNA sequences in this sample encode the identical CDR3. This rearrangement joins TRBV11-3 to TRBJ2-7, with 8 bases that match TRBD2. This CDR3 has 15 residues. Germline V gene lookup returns CDR1 SGHNT and CDR2 YENEEA. The CDR3 DNA follows: TGTGCCAGCAGCCCACGGGCCAGCGGGAGTTACGAGCAGTATTTC. Protein sequence: CASSPRASGSYEQYF. The complete variable domain, with remaining parts taken from reference TRBV11-3 and TRBJ2-7, reads EAGVVQSPRYKIIEKKQPVAFWCNPISGHNTLYWYLQNLGQGPELLIRYENEEAVDDSQLPKDRFSAERLKGVDSTLKIQPAELGDSAVYLCASSPRASGSYEQYFGPGTRLTVT.

V usage is TRBV4-1 and J usage is TRBJ1-4; D might be TRBD1 (6 bases). Trimming left V 1 base short and J 3 bases short, with 6 bases between. This CDR3 region has 14 residues. Per germline, CDR1 MGHRA and CDR2 YSYEKL. The CDR3: CASSQGTANEKLFF. The CDR3 region has the DNA TGCGCCAGCAGCCAAGGGACAGCTAATGAAAAACTGTTTTTT.

The J gene is TRBJ2-7, the V gene TRBV9; TRBD1 or TRBD2 may be the D gene (7 bases each). V lost 2 bases and J lost 4, with 13 bases in between. The CDR3 loop spans 14 amino acids. The germline V gene has CDR1 SGDLS and CDR2 YYNGEE. This chain's CDR3 is CASSVSAGQYEQYF. The CDR3 DNA sequence: TGTGCCAGCAGCGTCTCAGCGGGACAGTACGAGCAGTACTTC.

This chain uses TRBV28 with TRBJ2-3, with 7 nucleotides matching TRBD2. This CDR3 is built from 15 residues. Germline lookup yields CDR1 MDHEN and CDR2 SYDVKM. The V gene end was trimmed by 1 base and the J gene end by 1 base; junction bases not matched to a gene: 2. The CDR3 DNA sequence: TGTGCCAGCAGTTTATCGGGGAGGGGCACAGATACGCAGTATTTT. Translation gives CASSLSGRGTDTQYF.

The rearrangement uses TRBV1 and TRBJ2-7; the table's D call, TRBD2, was not checked against the DNA. TRBV1 counts as a pseudogene. The CDR3 sequence is 19 residues long. Written as DNA, the CDR3 is TGCACCAGTAACTCCCCGGGACTAGCGGGAGACCCCAGCTCCTACGAGCAGTACTTC. This encodes CTSNSPGLAGDPSSYEQYF.

The V call is TRBV19, the J call TRBJ2-5, with 14 bases that match TRBD2. The CDR3 is 16 amino acids. Germline loops: CDR1 LNHDA, CDR2 SQIVND (reference sequence). J gave up 4 bases and V 5 bases, and 6 bases lay outside the gene matches. CDR3 in DNA: TGTGCCAGTAGTCCACAAGGGACTAGCGGGAGAGAGACCCAGTACTTC. Residues: CASSPQGTSGRETQYF.

The J gene is TRBJ1-4, the V gene TRBV7-3; D is unresolved. CDR3 length equals 13 residues. The V and J ends lost 2 bases and 8 bases respectively, with 9 bases between them. CDR1 is SGHTA and CDR2 is FQGTGA in the germline V gene. The chain's CDR3 is CASSLGEGEKLFF. The CDR3 DNA is TGTGCCAGCAGCTTAGGAGAGGGAGAAAAACTGTTTTTT.

V is TRBV5-1 and J is TRBJ1-4, with D perhaps matching TRBD1 (5 bases). Germline lookup yields CDR1 SGHRS and CDR2 YFSETQ. The CDR3 consists of 14 residues. The germline V and J ends were trimmed by 4 bases and 7 bases, with 14 bases remaining between them. CDR3 coding DNA: TGCGCCAGCAGCGAGGTGACCGGGGCTGAAAAACTGTTTTTT. Protein product: CASSEVTGAEKLFF.

The J gene is TRBJ1-2, the V gene TRBV18, with 7 bases that match TRBD1. The germline V gene encodes CDR1 KGHSH and CDR2 LQKENI. Trimming removed 3 bases from V and 4 bases from J; junction bases left unmatched: 2. The CDR3 runs to 13 residues. The CDR3 region has the DNA TGTGCCAGCTCACCTGACAGGGTCTATGGCTACACCTTC. Amino acids: CASSPDRVYGYTF. The variable domain in full, with the rest retrieved from reference TRBV18 and TRBJ1-2, is NAGVMQNPRHLVRRRGQEARLRCSPMKGHSHVYWYRQLPEEGLKFMVYLQKENIIDESGMPKERFSAEFPKEGPSILRIQQVVRGDSAAYFCASSPDRVYGYTFGSGTRLTVV.

The chain uses TRBV5-1 and TRBJ2-5; a possible D gene is TRBD1 (6 bases). Germline CDR1 SGHRS, CDR2 YFSETQ. The CDR3 is made up of 15 amino acids. The ends were cut back, 0 bases at V and 2 bases at J, with 11 bases in the middle. In DNA form, the CDR3 reads TGCGCCAGCAGCTTGGCCGGGCAGGGGCAAGAGACCCAGTACTTC. Translation: CASSLAGQGQETQYF.

V gene TRBV2 combines with J gene TRBJ2-7; D gene ambiguous. This CDR3 region has 12 residues. V lost 3 bases, J lost 1 base, and 4 bases lay in between. Germline V gene sequence: CDR1 SNHLY, CDR2 FYNNEI. CDR3 residues: CASSDPSYEQYF. The CDR3 DNA is TGTGCCAGCAGTGACCCTTCCTACGAGCAGTACTTC.

The chain has TRBV18 and TRBJ2-5, with 7 bases identical to TRBD2. The CDR3 length is 16 residues. J was trimmed by 5 bases and V by 5 bases; bases with no gene match: 14. Germline CDR1 and CDR2: KGHSH and LQKENI. CDR3 protein: CASSSGPHLLAETQYF. The CDR3 bases are TGTGCCAGCTCATCCGGACCCCACCTACTAGCGGAGACCCAGTACTTC.

The chain employs TRBV4-2 and TRBJ2-2, with unresolved D. Germline CDR1 is LGHNA and CDR2 is YNFKEQ. V lost 1 base and J lost 3, with 9 bases in between. The CDR3 length is 15 residues. The DNA of the CDR3 is TGTGCCAGCAGCCAAGGGGTAGGGTACACCGGGGAGCTGTTTTTT. Protein: CASSQGVGYTGELFF.

The rearrangement joins TRBV15 to TRBJ2-3, with 9 bases that match TRBD2. V lost 5 bases, J lost 3 bases, and 3 bases stayed unmatched. The germline V gene encodes CDR1 LNHNV and CDR2 YYDKDF (reference sequence). The CDR3 totals 14 residues. The CDR3 protein is CATSAGGKTDTQYF. Written as DNA, the CDR3 is TGTGCCACCAGCGCGGGAGGGAAAACAGATACGCAGTATTTT.

This sequence joins TRBV19 and TRBJ1-2; possible D gene TRBD1, 5 bases. The CDR3 is 14 residues long. Germline loops: CDR1 LNHDA, CDR2 SQIVND (reference sequence). Trimming left V 7 bases short and J 6 bases short, with 18 bases between. CDR3 coding DNA: TGTGCCAGTACTGTCGGGACCACCCCCGATGGCTACACCTTC. Encoded protein: CASTVGTTPDGYTF.

This clone was recorded only once. This sequence joins TRBV11-3 and TRBJ2-7; 9 bases are a match to TRBD2. CDR1 is SGHNT and CDR2 is YENEEA in the germline V gene. This CDR3 is built from 16 residues. J lost 4 bases, V lost 0 bases, and 7 bases had no gene match. The CDR3 loop reads CASSLETSGEGYEQYF. The CDR3 nucleotides are TGTGCCAGCAGCTTAGAGACTAGCGGTGAGGGGTACGAGCAGTACTTC.

The rearrangement uses TRBV7-3 and TRBJ2-3; perhaps D is TRBD1 or TRBD2 (5 bases each). Germline V gene lookup returns CDR1 SGHTA and CDR2 FQGTGA. This CDR3 region has 15 residues. The V gene lost 6 bases and the J gene lost 1 base, with 14 bases spanning the gap. The CDR3 DNA reads as TGTGCCAGCAGTACCCGGGGCCGGCGCACAGATACGCAGTATTTT. Amino acids: CASSTRGRRTDTQYF.

V is TRBV10-3 and J is TRBJ2-7, with D unclear. Germline-derived CDR1 and CDR2 are ENHRY and SYGVKD. There are 12 residues in the CDR3. V shed 3 bases and J shed 1 base, with 4 bases lying between them. CDR3 region: CAISDESYEQYF. DNA for the CDR3: TGTGCCATCAGTGATGAGTCCTACGAGCAGTACTTC.

DNA of the CDR3: TGTGCCAGCTCACCAACTAGCGGGAGGGCAGATACGCAGTATTTT. It yields the protein CASSPTSGRADTQYF. The chain carries TRBV18 and TRBJ2-3, with 13 bases matching TRBD2. The trim removed 2 bases at V and 4 bases at J, leaving 0 bases unmatched. CDR3 length equals 15 residues. CDR1 and CDR2 from the germline V gene are KGHSH and LQKENI.

This CDR3 reads CASSLVPANTGELFF. DNA of the CDR3: TGTGCCAGCAGCTTAGTCCCCGCAAACACCGGGGAGCTGTTTTTT. This chain uses TRBV13 with TRBJ2-2; no clear D gene. The CDR3 runs to 15 residues. V was cut by 1 base and J by 2 bases, with 8 bases left in between. Germline CDR1 is PRHDT and CDR2 is FYEKMQ (reference sequence).

The chain combines TRBV30 with TRBJ2-4, with 12 bases fitting TRBD2. Germline CDR1 and CDR2: GTSNPN and SVGIG (reference sequence). The junction had 3 bases not matched to a gene; V was cut back by 3 bases and J by 12 bases. CDR3 length: 12 amino acids. The CDR3 nucleotides are TGTGCCTGGAGAGCTAGCGGGGGGGCTCAGTACTTC. Amino acids: CAWRASGGAQYF.

The chain has TRBV7-9 and TRBJ1-1; the D is unclear. The CDR3 totals 14 residues. The ends were cut back, 2 bases at V and 1 base at J, with 8 bases in the middle. The germline V gene has CDR1 SEHNR and CDR2 FQNEAQ (reference sequence). As DNA, the CDR3 is TGTGCCAGCAGCTTACACGGGGAGAACACTGAAGCTTTCTTT. It codes for CASSLHGENTEAFF.

This clone has just one count. V gene TRBV5-4 combines with J gene TRBJ2-3, with D unclear. CDR1 and CDR2 (germline): SGHNT, YYREEE (reference sequence). V was trimmed by 1 base and J by 1 base, leaving 16 bases between them. The CDR3 runs to 17 residues. CDR3 protein: CASSLKSTGGGTDTQYF. In DNA form, the CDR3 reads TGTGCCAGCAGCTTGAAATCTACGGGTGGAGGCACAGATACGCAGTATTTT.

This sequence joins TRBV18 and TRBJ1-2; a possible D gene is TRBD1 (6 bases). Germline CDR1 and CDR2: KGHSH and LQKENI. V lost 3 bases to trimming and J lost 5 bases, with 13 bases between them. The CDR3 loop spans 14 amino acids. In DNA form, the CDR3 reads TGTGCCAGCTCACCTCGGACAGAGAGTTATGGCTACACCTTC. This gives the protein CASSPRTESYGYTF.

The V call is TRBV5-1, the J call TRBJ1-1, with D tentatively TRBD1 (6 bases). Looked up from germline, CDR1 is SGHRS and CDR2 is YFSETQ. CDR3 size: 13 residues. V dropped 6 bases and J dropped 1 base, with 10 bases sitting between them. This CDR3 reads CASKEGENTEAFF. CDR3 coding DNA: TGCGCCAGCAAGGAGGGGGAGAACACTGAAGCTTTCTTT. The full variable domain, rest sourced from reference TRBV5-1 and TRBJ1-1, is KAGVTQTPRYLIKTRGQQVTLSCSPISGHRSVSWYQQTPGQGLQFLFEYFSETQRNKGNFPGRFSGRQFSNSRSEMNVSTLELGDSALYLCASKEGENTEAFFGQGTRLTVV.

The rearrangement uses TRBV6-5 and TRBJ1-4, with TRBD1 as a possible D gene (6 bases). Trimming took 4 bases from V and 4 from J, leaving 13 bases between them. CDR1 MNHEY and CDR2 SVGAGI come from the germline V gene. This CDR3 spans 15 amino acids. CDR3 bases: TGTGCCAGCAGTTGGCCGACAGGTGTTAATGAAAAACTGTTTTTT. Protein product: CASSWPTGVNEKLFF.

The chain joins TRBV7-3 to TRBJ1-3; D not certain. Trimming cost V 1 base and J 8 bases, with 9 bases left between them. Germline lookup yields CDR1 SGHTA and CDR2 FQGTGA. The CDR3 has 13 residues. The CDR3 sequence: CASSLNSADTIYF. DNA of the CDR3: TGTGCCAGCAGCTTAAACTCGGCAGACACCATATATTTT.

The gene calls are TRBV7-9 and TRBJ2-7; weak D call: TRBD1 (6 bases). The V end was cut by 5 bases, the J end by 2 bases, with 13 bases between. The CDR3 is made up of 14 amino acids. Germline V lookup: CDR1 SEHNR, CDR2 FQNEAQ (reference sequence). This chain's CDR3 is CASSQTGRTYEQYF. CDR3 nucleotides: TGTGCCAGCAGCCAAACAGGGAGAACCTACGAGCAGTACTTC. Variable domain in full (rest from reference TRBV7-9 and TRBJ2-7): DTGVSQNPRHKITKRGQNVTFRCDPISEHNRLYWYRQTLGQGPEFLTYFQNEAQLEKSRLLSDRFSAERPKGSFSTLEIQRTEQGDSAMYLCASSQTGRTYEQYFGPGTRLTVT.

CDR3 DNA sequence: TGTGCCAGCATTCCTAGCGGGAGGTATAATGAGCAGTTCTTC. Amino acid sequence: CASIPSGRYNEQFF. The gene calls are TRBV6-5 and TRBJ2-1; 11 nucleotides match TRBD2. Germline CDR1 and CDR2: MNHEY and SVGAGI. The V and J ends lost 7 bases and 7 bases, in that order; junction bases with no gene match: 6. The CDR3 runs 14 residues.